This passage covers 32 T cell receptor beta chains from one sample sequenced in a study of blood T cell repertoires in COVID-19. Assay used: immunoSEQ multiplex PCR; TCRdb lists only in-frame clones, some missing. Seen here are about 320,000 clones, roughly 85% observed once, and the top ten hold under 6%. The sample taken for sequencing was PBMCs or T cells enriched from blood (not recorded which). All receptors come from a woman aged 30 to 39 who had recovered from COVID-19.

This chain links TRBV7-6 with TRBJ1-3; 7 bases line up with TRBD1. Trimming removed 5 bases from V and 4 bases from J; junction bases left unmatched: 2. Germline lookup yields CDR1 SGHVS and CDR2 FNYEAQ. This CDR3 spans 13 amino acids. Here the CDR3 reads CASSGGQGNTIYF. CDR3 DNA: TGTGCCAGCAGCGGGGGACAGGGAAACACCATATATTTT. Based on the CDR3 plus reference TRBV7-6 and TRBJ1-3, the full variable domain is GAGVSQSPRYKVTKRGQDVALRCDPISGHVSLYWYRQALGQGPEFLTYFNYEAQQDKSGLPNDRFSAERPEGSISTLTIQRTEQRDSAMYRCASSGGQGNTIYFGEGSWLTVV.

The chain joins TRBV11-3 to TRBJ2-3; weak D call: TRBD1 (5 bases). CDR1 is SGHNT and CDR2 is YENEEA in the germline V gene. This CDR3 is 17 amino acids long. Trimming stripped 4 bases from V and 0 bases from J, with 17 bases between. The CDR3 DNA reads as TGTGCCAGCAGCTCCTCAAGAACAGGCGGAAGCACAGATACGCAGTATTTT. Translating gives CASSSSRTGGSTDTQYF.

The chain is built from TRBV3-1 (or the pseudogene TRBV3-2) and TRBJ2-1; the match to TRBD1 covers 9 bases. The CDR3 is 17 residues long. Germline V gives CDR1 LGHDT, CDR2 YNNKEL (reference sequence). V shed 2 bases, J shed 8 bases, and the junction held 13 bases outside the gene matches. The CDR3 DNA reads TGTGCCAGCAGCCAACACCGGACGGACAGGGGATCCCATGAGCAGTTCTTC. The encoded protein is CASSQHRTDRGSHEQFF.

The genes are TRBV5-8 and TRBJ1-2; TRBD1 matches at 10 bases. Trimming removed 0 bases from V and 4 bases from J; junction bases left unmatched: 3. Germline CDR1 is SGHTS and CDR2 is YDEGEE. The CDR3 loop spans 15 amino acids. CDR3 in DNA: TGTGCCAGCAGCTTGGGGGACAGGGGAGGCTATGGCTACACCTTC. It is translated as CASSLGDRGGYGYTF.

This clone was found a few times. The V and J genes are TRBV10-3 and TRBJ2-7; 8 positions match TRBD2. The CDR3 is 14 amino acids. Germline V gene lookup returns CDR1 ENHRY and CDR2 SYGVKD. V was pared by 3 bases and J by 2 bases, with 3 bases of the junction left unmatched. The CDR3, as DNA: TGTGCCATCAGTGAATCGGGACTAGCCTACGAGCAGTACTTC. Amino acid sequence: CAISESGLAYEQYF.

The rearrangement joins TRBV18 to TRBJ1-1; the D gene is possibly TRBD1 (6 bases). V was cut by 4 bases and J by 3 bases, with 9 bases left in between. Germline CDR1 is KGHSH and CDR2 is LQKENI. The CDR3 length is 13 residues. CDR3 residues: CASSRGGDTEAFF. In DNA form, the CDR3 reads TGTGCCAGCTCACGGGGGGGCGACACTGAAGCTTTCTTT.

DNA for the CDR3: TGTGCCAGCATCCGGACAGGGGGCTGGGGTCAGCCCCAGCATTTT. Residues: CASIRTGGWGQPQHF. V gene TRBV6-5 combines with J gene TRBJ1-5, with TRBD1 matching 11 bases. Per the germline V gene, CDR1 is MNHEY and CDR2 is SVGAGI. The trim removed 7 bases at V and 6 bases at J, leaving 8 bases unmatched. The CDR3 contains 15 residues.

This clone was detected only once. CDR3 in DNA: TGTGCCAGCAGGGACCGGGACAGATCCTACGAGCAGTACTTC. Translation: CASRDRDRSYEQYF. The chain uses TRBV2 and TRBJ2-7, with 7 bases lining up with TRBD1. CDR3 length equals 14 residues. V lost 6 bases and J lost 1; bases outside the gene matches: 6. Germline values: CDR1 SNHLY, CDR2 FYNNEI.

The DNA for the CDR3 is TGTGCCAGCAGCCAGTGGGCAGCTGAAGCTTTCTTT. Its protein product is CASSQWAAEAFF. The chain uses TRBV5-4 and TRBJ1-1; D gene ambiguous. The CDR3 spans 12 residues. Per germline, CDR1 SGHNT and CDR2 YYREEE (reference sequence). Trimming removed 4 bases at V and 6 bases at J, with 10 bases between.

This clone was recorded once. The CDR3 region is CASSPPRGLEPEAFF. CDR3 sequence (DNA): TGTGCCAGCAGCCCACCTAGGGGTTTGGAACCTGAAGCTTTCTTT. The chain couples TRBV7-2 to TRBJ1-1, with D perhaps TRBD1 (5 bases). CDR3 length: 15 residues. CDR1 SGHTA and CDR2 FQGNSA come from the germline V gene. V was trimmed by 5 bases and J by 6 bases, leaving 19 bases between them.

The chain joins TRBV4-3 to TRBJ2-1; 8 positions match TRBD2. With 1 base clipped from V and 5 bases from J, the junction kept 10 bases outside the gene matches. Looked up from germline, CDR1 is LGHNA and CDR2 is YSLEER. CDR3 length: 17 amino acids. Here the CDR3 reads CASSQGVVAGYHNEQFF. CDR3 in DNA: TGCGCCAGCAGCCAAGGTGTGGTAGCGGGGTACCACAATGAGCAGTTCTTC.

This clone was found a few times. The gene calls are TRBV5-1 and TRBJ2-5; 8 nucleotides agree with TRBD2. Germline CDR1 reads SGHRS; CDR2 reads YFSETQ. This CDR3 spans 15 amino acids. V was clipped by 2 bases and J by 4 bases; unmatched bases: 7. This CDR3 is CASSFGGAGGETQYF. CDR3 coding DNA: TGCGCCAGCAGCTTCGGGGGGGCCGGGGGAGAGACCCAGTACTTC.

V and J are TRBV5-1 and TRBJ1-1; D gene uncertain. The germline V gene encodes CDR1 SGHRS and CDR2 YFSETQ. The V gene lost 0 bases and the J gene lost 4 bases, with 7 bases spanning the gap. The CDR3 runs 13 residues. As DNA, the CDR3 is TGCGCCAGCAGCTTGGTGAGGGCCACTGAAGCTTTCTTT. Protein sequence: CASSLVRATEAFF.

This chain uses TRBV23-1 with TRBJ1-5, with a tentative D call TRBD1 (6 bases). TRBV23-1 is classed as an ORF, of uncertain function. Deletions cut 4 bases from V and 5 bases from J, with 18 bases between. The CDR3 contains 16 residues. The DNA of the CDR3 is TGCGCCAGCAGTCCCTCGGACGGGGCAGGGGATCAGCCCCAGCATTTT. Amino acids: CASSPSDGAGDQPQHF.

This clone was counted only a few times. Written as DNA, the CDR3 is TGTGCCAGCAGCCACGGGACTAGCGGATTCAATGAGCAGTTCTTC. It yields the protein CASSHGTSGFNEQFF. The rearrangement joins TRBV9 to TRBJ2-1; 11 bases fit TRBD2. The CDR3 spans 15 residues. V shed 4 bases, J shed 6 bases, and the junction held 6 bases outside the gene matches. The germline V gene has CDR1 SGDLS and CDR2 YYNGEE.

The J gene is TRBJ2-3, the V gene TRBV7-9, with a weak D call TRBD2 (5 bases). Trimming took off 3 bases at V and 2 bases at J, with 15 bases between the two ends. Germline lookup yields CDR1 SEHNR and CDR2 FQNEAQ (reference sequence). CDR3 length: 16 residues. CDR3 protein: CASSFRGLLFTDTQYF. The CDR3 DNA follows: TGTGCCAGCAGCTTCCGCGGACTCCTCTTCACAGATACGCAGTATTTT.

The genes are TRBV2 and TRBJ1-1; D may be TRBD1 (6 bases). This CDR3 contains 16 residues. The V end was cut by 9 bases, the J end by 5 bases, with 25 bases between. The germline gives CDR1 SNHLY, CDR2 FYNNEI. This chain's CDR3 is CASLDQAGARGTEAFF. The DNA for the CDR3 is TGTGCCAGTCTCGACCAGGCGGGGGCGCGGGGAACTGAAGCTTTCTTT.

This clone appeared once. This rearrangement joins TRBV24-1 to TRBJ2-3; D is ambiguous. Trimming removed 2 bases at V and 6 bases at J, with 8 bases between. The CDR3 extends over 13 amino acids. The germline V gene has CDR1 KGHDR and CDR2 SFDVKD. CDR3 protein: CATSDSSLDTQYF. DNA for the CDR3: TGTGCCACCAGTGATTCATCATTGGATACGCAGTATTTT.

The V gene is TRBV4-3, the J gene TRBJ1-1; the D gene is possibly TRBD1 (5 bases). Trimming pared 2 bases from V and 5 bases from J, leaving 12 bases between. Germline CDR1 is LGHNA and CDR2 is YSLEER. The CDR3 runs to 14 residues. CDR3 sequence: CASSQTWDSTEAFF. CDR3 sequence (DNA): TGCGCCAGCAGCCAAACATGGGACTCGACTGAAGCTTTCTTT.

The V and J genes are TRBV5-5 and TRBJ1-5; 11 bases line up with TRBD1. Losses at the gene ends were 4 bases for V and 5 bases for J; bases not matched to a gene: 5. Germline V lookup: CDR1 SGHKS, CDR2 YYEKEE (reference sequence). This CDR3 contains 15 residues. The CDR3 nucleotides are TGTGCCAGCAGCCATGGGACAGGGGGTGATCAGCCCCAGCATTTT. Encoded protein: CASSHGTGGDQPQHF.

The V gene is TRBV6-5, the J gene TRBJ2-3; D might be TRBD1 (6 bases). The V and J ends lost 8 bases and 0 bases respectively, with 12 bases between them. The CDR3 contains 14 residues. Germline V lookup: CDR1 MNHEY, CDR2 SVGAGI. This CDR3 is CASGITGSTDTQYF. CDR3 in DNA: TGTGCCAGCGGAATAACAGGGAGCACAGATACGCAGTATTTT.

The chain joins TRBV24-1 to TRBJ1-3, with a possible D match to TRBD1 (6 bases). V was trimmed by 4 bases and J by 3 bases, leaving 12 bases between them. The CDR3 consists of 15 residues. The germline CDR1 and CDR2 sequences are KGHDR and SFDVKD. The CDR3 DNA reads TGTGCCACCAGTGAACCGGGACAAGGTGGAAACACCATATATTTT. It specifies CATSEPGQGGNTIYF.

In DNA, the CDR3 is TGTGCCAGCAGCCCAGACAGGGTTCAGCCCCAGCATTTT. Translated: CASSPDRVQPQHF. V is TRBV12-3 or TRBV12-4 and J is TRBJ1-5, with 7 positions matching TRBD1. After removal of 6 bases from V and 6 bases from J, the junction contained 5 bases not matched to a gene. The CDR3 extends over 13 amino acids.

The V and J genes are TRBV6-1 and TRBJ2-5; 9 bases fit TRBD2. Trimming removed 4 bases from V and 5 bases from J; junction bases left unmatched: 11. The V gene's germline CDR1 is MNHNS and CDR2 SASEGT. CDR3 length: 16 residues. DNA for the CDR3: TGTGCCAGCAGTGTCTTTGGCGGGGGGGCCCGGGAGACCCAGTACTTC. This sequence encodes CASSVFGGGARETQYF.

V is TRBV6-5 and J is TRBJ2-7; possible D gene TRBD1, 6 bases. Trimming stripped 11 bases from V and 2 bases from J, with 16 bases between. CDR3 length: 13 residues. In germline, CDR1 is MNHEY, CDR2 SVGAGI. The CDR3 DNA follows: TGTGCCGTAAAAGACAGGTACGCCTACGAGCAGTACTTC. Translating gives CAVKDRYAYEQYF.

V and J are TRBV10-3 and TRBJ1-1; 10 positions match TRBD1. CDR3 length equals 14 residues. Per the germline V gene, CDR1 is ENHRY and CDR2 is SYGVKD. V trimming: 4 bases; J trimming: 7 bases; junction bases outside the gene matches: 6. As DNA, the CDR3 is TGTGCCATCAGTGGAGGGACAGGGGTTGATGAAGCTTTCTTT. Protein product: CAISGGTGVDEAFF.

The V gene is TRBV30, the J gene TRBJ1-6; 10 bases are a match to TRBD1. In germline, CDR1 is GTSNPN, CDR2 SVGIG (reference sequence). The V segment lost 6 bases and the J segment 2 bases; nucleotides outside the gene matches: 4. The CDR3 covers 15 residues. The CDR3 nucleotides are TGTGCCTGTCCGGGACAGGGGCCCTATAATTCACCCCTCCACTTT. It specifies CACPGQGPYNSPLHF.

This clone came up once. The chain recombines TRBV19 with TRBJ2-7, with 7 bases lining up with TRBD1. V lost 5 bases to trimming and J lost 5 bases; unmatched junction nucleotides: 6. This CDR3 spans 13 amino acids. Germline V gene sequence: CDR1 LNHDA, CDR2 SQIVND (reference sequence). CDR3 loop: CASSGDSSNEQYF. Here the CDR3 DNA reads TGTGCCAGTAGTGGGGACAGTTCAAACGAGCAGTACTTC.

The rearrangement uses TRBV4-1 and TRBJ1-2; no definite D call. CDR1 and CDR2 from the germline V gene are MGHRA and YSYEKL. This CDR3 comprises 14 residues. The germline V and J ends were trimmed by 1 base and 0 bases, with 6 bases remaining between them. The CDR3 region has the DNA TGCGCCAGCAGCCAAGCGGTTCCTAACTATGGCTACACCTTC. Translated, it gives CASSQAVPNYGYTF.

The genes are TRBV25-1 and TRBJ1-1, with TRBD1 as a possible D gene (6 bases). Germline V gene lookup returns CDR1 MGHDK and CDR2 SYGVNS. The CDR3 totals 15 residues. Trimming pared 6 bases from V and 4 bases from J, leaving 18 bases between. CDR3 bases: TGTGCCAGCAGATCTCCCCACAGGGAGGGCACTGAAGCTTTCTTT. Protein product: CASRSPHREGTEAFF. Full variable domain (remainder filled in from reference TRBV25-1 and TRBJ1-1): EADIYQTPRYLVIGTGKKITLECSQTMGHDKMYWYQQDPGMELHLIHYSYGVNSTEKGDLSSESTVSRIRTEHFPLTLESARPSHTSQYLCASRSPHREGTEAFFGQGTRLTVV.

This chain connects TRBV2 to TRBJ2-5; TRBD1 matches 9 bases. Losses at the gene ends were 5 bases for V and 5 bases for J; bases not matched to a gene: 6. The germline CDR1 and CDR2 sequences are SNHLY and FYNNEI. The CDR3 totals 14 residues. The CDR3 here is CASSRTGGRETQYF. CDR3 DNA: TGTGCCAGCAGTCGAACAGGGGGCCGGGAGACCCAGTACTTC. Together with reference TRBV2 and TRBJ2-5, the CDR3 gives the full variable domain: EPEVTQTPSHQVTQMGQEVILRCVPISNHLYFYWYRQILGQKVEFLVSFYNNEISEKSEIFDDQFSVERPDGSNFTLKIRSTKLEDSAMYFCASSRTGGRETQYFGPGTRLLVL.

Of note for this clone: Distinct nucleotide sequences in the sample also encode this CDR3. The chain carries TRBV5-1 and TRBJ2-5; unclear D gene. This CDR3 region has 11 residues. Germline CDR1 reads SGHRS; CDR2 reads YFSETQ. Trimming left V 3 bases short and J 2 bases short, with 2 bases between. CDR3 nucleotide sequence: TGCGCCAGCAGCTCACAAGAGACCCAGTACTTC. Its translation: CASSSQETQYF.